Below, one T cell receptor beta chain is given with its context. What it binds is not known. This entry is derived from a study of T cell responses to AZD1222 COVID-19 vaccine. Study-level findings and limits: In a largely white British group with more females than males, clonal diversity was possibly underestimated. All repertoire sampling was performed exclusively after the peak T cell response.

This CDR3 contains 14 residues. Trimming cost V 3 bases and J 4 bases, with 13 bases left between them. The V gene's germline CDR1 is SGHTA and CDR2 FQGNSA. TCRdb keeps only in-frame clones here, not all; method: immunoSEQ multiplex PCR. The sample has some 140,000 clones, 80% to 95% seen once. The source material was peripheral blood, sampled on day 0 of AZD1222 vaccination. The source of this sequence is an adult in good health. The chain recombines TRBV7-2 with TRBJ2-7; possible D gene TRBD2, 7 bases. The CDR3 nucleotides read TGTGCCAGCAGCTTCCCGGGGGGCCAGTACGAGCAGTACTTC. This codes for CASSFPGGQYEQYF.